This T cell receptor (beta chain) emerged from a study of cytomegalovirus exposure and HLA in healthy donors (dated by TCRdb to 2016 to 2017). Describing the broader study: An earlier analysis of approximately 640 of the donors reported 250 to 300 Gb of sequence data and around 110 million unique TCR beta sequences from about 179 million T cells. An early release covering some 640 HLA-typed donors comprised about 300 gigabases of sequencing data and 85 million to 100 million unique TCR sequences. The genetic ancestry cluster associated with self-reported Caucasian donors included about 84% of the roughly 400 genotyped donors. The study aimed to test whether cataloging public T cell receptors could reveal signatures of past pathogen exposure. The T cell repertoires of some 670 subjects were profiled by immunosequencing and related to cytomegalovirus serostatus. Besides the first cohort of roughly 700 subjects, a separate validation cohort made up of about 120 different subjects was used. To predict cytomegalovirus infection status, the study brought together high-throughput TCR immunosequencing, statistical association of individual TCRs with disease status, and machine learning. In a later analysis, previously published TCR beta repertoires from about 670 donors were re-analyzed and high-resolution HLA genotyping was added so that TCR occurrence patterns could be studied. Rather than using new phenotypic data, the later analysis identified candidate immune exposures from TCR beta sequences and from how often those sequences occurred across donors. In an earlier analysis of several hundred of the donors, high-throughput TCR beta sequencing was used to judge whether each TCR beta V gene segment behaved as functional or pseudogenic. Alongside the repertoire data, information on donor age, sex, ethnicity and CMV serostatus was compiled. In a later genetic analysis, genome-wide SNP genotypes for 398 of the 666 donors were used, and that subset was treated as a discovery cohort. Every repertoire in the discovery cohort had been generated on one and the same sequencing platform. HLA typing covered class I and class II loci at four-digit resolution. Typing coverage varied by locus: roughly 620-640 donors for A, B, C, DRB1 and DQB1; around 560 for DQA1; 606 for DPA1; about 450 for DPB1. Because of strong linkage in the cohort, a few DR-DQ haplotypes were treated as single units for association and clustering. Across roughly 420 genotyped donors of the cohort, an average of roughly 250,000 unique TCR beta nucleotide sequences per donor were sequenced, and approximately 17% of those sequences were non-productive.

The library was produced with the immunoSEQ multiplex PCR assay. The multiplex PCR relied on a mix of 60 forward primers for TCR Vbeta segments and 13 reverse primers for TCR Jbeta segments. Amplification of the CDR3 region of rearranged TCR beta genes was performed with a multiplex PCR assay on genomic DNA. On the Illumina HiSeq System, the amplified TCR beta libraries were sequenced as 87-base-pair reads. The original methods were these. A later analysis tallied around 80 million unique TCR beta chains across the 666 repertoires, and around 9.9 million of those chains were shared by two or more donors. A nearest-neighbor algorithm error-corrected the raw reads and collapsed the reads into unique sequences, merging closely related sequences to remove PCR and sequencing errors. V, D and J gene segments were assigned by aligning CDR3 sequences to IMGT reference sequences. Each retained sequence needed at least a six-nucleotide match to both a V gene segment and a J gene segment. Rearrangements were called productive when the CDR3 lacked stop codons and stayed in frame with V and J; all others were non-productive. CDR3 was defined by IMGT convention, running from the second conserved V-encoded cysteine to the conserved J-encoded phenylalanine. The earlier analysis of around 640 of the donors excluded sequences that lacked an unambiguous match to a single V gene segment. An earlier analysis of some 610 of the donors called V segments functional above 56.7% productive rearrangements and segregating when the between-donor standard deviation exceeded 5%. A statistical classification framework was developed to diagnose cytomegalovirus status using the catalog of TCR beta chain sequences. V and J gene assignment, in a later analysis, came from comparing TCR nucleotide sequences with IMGT/GENE-DB human TR gene sequences. In a later analysis, CDR3 sequences and most-parsimonious VDJ recombination scenarios were assigned using the TCRdist pipeline. A later analysis defined each TCR beta chain by its CDR3 amino acid sequence plus V-gene family, and excluded reads lacking a unique V-gene family. A later analysis removed 550 to 700 highly shared, low-generation-probability nucleotide sequences to deal with suspected cross-contamination and a sequencing artifact. In a later analysis, a clonal expansion index for each public chain was calculated from normalized within-repertoire ranks of inferred template counts. Generation probabilities in a later analysis came from a VDJ recombination model fitted to out-of-frame rearrangements, and those results were checked against IGoR. A later analysis scored TCR-TCR, TCR-HLA and TCR-CMV co-occurrence with hypergeometric tests, applying a repertoire-size bias correction to TCR pairs. False discovery rates were estimated in a later analysis by permuting HLA or CMV assignments 20 times. In a later analysis, co-occurring TCRs were grouped using DBSCAN, and TCRdist sequence similarity was added for clustering within HLA-allele-positive subsets. Repertoires with fewer than 30,000 or more than 120,000 public chains were left out of co-occurrence clustering, as were a few repertoires with anomalous nucleotide sharing. This is the immuneACCESS table as TCRdb keeps it, with only in-frame sequences that have V and J called. A part of the clones is gone; compared with another copy, unresolved V genes explain less than half, and the rest is unexplained. Clonal size and the V and J genes are those of that table, whereas D and trimming came from the DNA. Across this sample there are some 160,000 clones, with roughly 88% seen only once. About 6.8% of the sample is held by the ten biggest clonotypes.

The germline V gene specifies SGHAT as CDR1 and FQNNGV as CDR2. V is reduced by 5 bases and J by 3 bases, leaving a spacing of 17 bases between them. Counted from cysteine to phenylalanine, this CDR3 has 16 amino acids. The kept DNA is CDR3 alone, 48 bases in frame from the first base. A remark on this clone: No antigen is known for it. Base qualities were left out, and no much larger clone turns up one base away.

Overall study results and their limits: A later analysis found that most CMV-associated TCR beta chains appeared HLA-restricted, with HLA associations seemingly driven largely by CMV exposure. In this cohort, only TCR beta chains were sequenced, and detectable features were limited by the absence of alpha or paired-chain data. A later analysis reported that several top co-occurrence clusters appeared linked to parvovirus B19, influenza, CMV and Epstein-Barr virus. The authors suggested that the approach could potentially be extended to other disease states and immunological phenotypes. A cluster of highly shared sequence variants was judged likely to be a technical artifact of the sequencing pipeline. In a later analysis, HLA-associated TCR beta chains were found to be more clonally expanded and to have lower generation probabilities than equally common non-associated chains. In both the original and validation cohorts, the classifier was reported to diagnose cytomegalovirus status with high specificity and sensitivity. A further reported finding was that TCR beta sequences accurately predicted the HLA-A and HLA-B alleles for most subjects in the first cohort. A later analysis found that TCR association rates varied across HLA loci, with DRB1 alleles showing the most associated TCRs and HLA-C alleles the fewest. Broadly in line with IMGT annotations, most TCR beta V segments showed up in productive rearrangements about 87% or about 30% of the time in an earlier analysis of around 600 of the donors. Roughly uniform sequencing depth across donors was assumed in presence/absence analyses, although this assumption may not hold. A later genetic analysis reported fewer N-insertions in productive TCRs among donors in an Asian-associated ancestry cluster than the approximately 670-donor mean. Because the 87-base-pair reads could not distinguish some IMGT-functional V segments, including TRBV6-2 and TRBV6-3, those segments were excluded. While some public TCRs were present in many individuals, most TCR sequences turned up only very rarely across donors. CMV serostatus was the only immune exposure information available for the cohort. V-gene and J-gene trimming of TCR beta chains was associated with a missense DCLRE1C variant in a later genetic analysis, and the association was replicated in an independent cohort. Because counts were too low, roughly 17 rarely observed V segments, including chromosome 9 orphons, were left out of the earlier analysis of about 620 of the donors. Specific HLA alleles were associated with 15,000 to 20,000 TCR beta sequences at a false discovery rate of 0.05 in a later analysis. HLA typing was unavailable for some donors at each locus, so association tests used only the typed subset. When HLA alleles, especially DR and DQ, strongly co-occurred, attributing TCR associations to individual alleles was difficult. Linkage disequilibrium might explain the correlated functional status among segregating V segments, but an unknown experimental factor could not be excluded. The study listed 150 to 200 TCR beta chains as associated with cytomegalovirus. In vitro tests confirmed that three of the cytomegalovirus-associated TCR beta chains recognize cytomegalovirus antigens.

The cohort consisted of 670 or so healthy bone marrow donors. All cohort members were sampled while nominally healthy, although unrecorded immune exposures were likely present. The donor tested CMV seropositive and was one of the 289 seropositive cohort members. A peripheral blood sample was provided by each donor, and peripheral blood mononuclear cells were used for TCR beta sequencing. Genomic DNA extraction from the blood cell samples was performed with the Qiagen DNeasy Blood Extraction Kit. The source of this sequence is a man aged 50 to 59 in good health and CMV-seropositive. Material: PBMCs. The rearranged segments are TRBV11-2 and TRBJ1-5, with the D gene too uncertain to name. CDR3 sequence: CASSPLAGEYNQPQHF. The DNA reads as follows: TGTGCCAGCAGCCCCTTAGCCGGAGAGTACAATCAGCCCCAGCATTTT.